The 18 T cell receptor beta chains below come from one sample, sequenced in a study of naive and memory T cell subsets (dated by TCRdb to the late 2010s). The protocol used for the library was UMI-ligation and nested PCR. TCRdb names Illumina MiSeq as the instrument used. The beta constant-region primer consisted of an equimolar mixture of two oligonucleotides that together covered TRBC1 and TRBC2. The public reads were run again by TCRdb, first through fastp at Q25 and then through MiXCR, and only productive beta chains were kept. Identical CDR3 protein sequences are pooled into one entry, listed with their most common genes and DNA. For this sample there are 140,000 to 150,000 distinct CDR3 sequences; about 17% appear just once. Approximately 0.13% of the sample belongs to the ten largest clones. Material: naive CD4+ T cells from blood. The cell subset or site tag for this specimen amounts to: naive T cells, CD45RA high CD27+. These receptors all come from a human donor in good health.

The chain couples TRBV27 to TRBJ2-2; 7 bases agree with TRBD1. The CDR3 runs to 15 residues. Germline CDR1 and CDR2: MNHEY and SMNVEV (reference sequence). Losses at the gene ends were 7 bases for V and 6 bases for J; bases not matched to a gene: 11. The chain's CDR3 is CASNYIQGSAGELFF. The CDR3 DNA sequence: TGTGCCAGCAATTACATACAGGGGAGCGCCGGGGAGCTGTTTTTT.

The chain has TRBV5-4 and TRBJ1-1, with D unclear. Deletions cut 0 bases from V and 5 bases from J, with 11 bases between. CDR3 size: 14 residues. Germline-derived CDR1 and CDR2 are SGHNT and YYREEE (reference sequence). The CDR3, as DNA: TGTGCCAGCAGCTTGGGACGTGATTATACTGAAGCTTTCTTT. This codes for CASSLGRDYTEAFF.

The V gene is TRBV18, the J gene TRBJ1-6, with D hard to call. V dropped 5 bases and J dropped 0 bases, with 14 bases sitting between them. CDR1 is KGHSH, CDR2 LQKENI, per germline. This CDR3 contains 17 residues. The DNA of the CDR3 is TGTGCCAGCTCAGCCCGCGGCAGCTCCTCCTATAATTCACCCCTCCACTTT. This translates into CASSARGSSSYNSPLHF.

The DNA of the CDR3 is TGCGCCAGCAGCTCCACTAGCGGGAGGGTTAATGAGCAGTTCTTC. Translated: CASSSTSGRVNEQFF. This chain links TRBV5-1 with TRBJ2-1, with 13 bases fitting TRBD2. The CDR3 has 15 amino acids. V was clipped by 3 bases and J by 7 bases; unmatched bases: 4. CDR1 SGHRS and CDR2 YFSETQ come from the germline V gene.

This chain links TRBV30 with TRBJ2-5; 7 bases are shared with TRBD1. J gave up 7 bases and V 6 bases, and 5 bases lay outside the gene matches. Germline CDR1 is GTSNPN and CDR2 is SVGIG (reference sequence). The CDR3 has 11 amino acids. The chain's CDR3 is CACRDSRTQYF. CDR3 DNA: TGTGCCTGCCGGGACAGTAGGACCCAGTACTTC.

The chain employs TRBV29-1 and TRBJ2-7; D possibly corresponds to TRBD1 (5 bases). The CDR3 contains 13 residues. Germline V gene data show CDR1 as SQVTM and CDR2 as ANQGSEA. V was shortened by 6 bases and J by 1 base, with 13 bases between the two germline ends. CDR3 bases: TGCAGCGTCCACGACAGCTTTTCCTACGAGCAGTACTTC. Its translation is CSVHDSFSYEQYF.

The chain joins TRBV10-3 to TRBJ2-3; D is perhaps TRBD2 (6 bases). V dropped 3 bases and J dropped 6 bases, with 19 bases sitting between them. Germline loops: CDR1 ENHRY, CDR2 SYGVKD. The CDR3 length is 16 residues. The CDR3 spells CAISDPAGHRSDTQYF. Here the CDR3 DNA reads TGTGCCATCAGTGACCCAGCGGGCCACCGATCGGATACGCAGTATTTT.

The chain employs TRBV2 and TRBJ2-3; the D gene is possibly TRBD1 (6 bases). The CDR3 sequence is 13 residues long. The germline V and J ends were trimmed by 4 bases and 4 bases, with 9 bases remaining between them. CDR1 SNHLY and CDR2 FYNNEI come from the germline V gene. DNA for the CDR3: TGTGCCAGCAGTGTCCAGGGGTCAGATACGCAGTATTTT. Its protein product is CASSVQGSDTQYF.

This clonotype has just a few counts. The chain employs TRBV20-1 and TRBJ1-5; the D is unclear. The CDR3 has 15 residues. Trimming took 0 bases from V and 4 from J, leaving 13 bases between them. Germline CDR1 reads DFQATT; CDR2 reads SNEGSKA (reference sequence). CDR3 loop: CSARDVSAGNQPQHF. The CDR3 DNA reads as TGCAGTGCTAGAGATGTGTCAGCGGGGAATCAGCCCCAGCATTTT.

This clonotype was seen more than once but under ten times. This chain links TRBV6-5 with TRBJ2-7; D gene ambiguous. V lost 2 bases to trimming and J lost 0 bases, with 8 bases between them. This CDR3 comprises 14 residues. Germline CDR1 is MNHEY and CDR2 is SVGAGI. The CDR3 DNA reads as TGTGCCAGCAGTTACGGGCAGTACTCCTACGAGCAGTACTTC. Amino acids: CASSYGQYSYEQYF.

This clonotype was detected only a few times. Its ends do not fully match the called genes, so a read error is possible. V and J are TRBV10-3 and TRBJ2-1, with D possibly being TRBD2 (5 bases). Germline assignment: CDR1 ENHRY and CDR2 SYGVKD. The CDR3 spans 11 residues. The CDR3: CAISSSRRLDF. The CDR3 bases are TGTGCCATCAGTTCTAGCAGGAGGTTAGACTTC.

This clonotype showed up just a few times. This chain links TRBV29-1 with TRBJ2-3, with D unclear. Germline CDR1 SQVTM, CDR2 ANQGSEA. The CDR3 runs to 12 residues. The V and J ends lost 2 bases and 6 bases respectively, with 9 bases between them. The CDR3 spells CSVEISADTQYF. CDR3 coding DNA: TGCAGCGTTGAAATAAGCGCCGATACGCAGTATTTT.

This clonotype appeared a few times. This sequence joins TRBV14 and TRBJ1-2; D not resolved. Trimming cost V 3 bases and J 2 bases, with 7 bases left between them. The CDR3 contains 13 residues. Germline lookup yields CDR1 SGHDN and CDR2 FVKESK. CDR3 residues: CASSQQVNYGYTF. The CDR3 DNA sequence: TGTGCCAGCAGCCAGCAGGTGAACTATGGCTACACCTTC.

The chain couples TRBV19 to TRBJ2-1; maybe TRBD2 (5 bases). Between the trimmed V and J ends, which lost 7 bases and 3 bases, there was a span of 10 bases. This CDR3 spans 13 amino acids. Germline V gives CDR1 LNHDA, CDR2 SQIVND (reference sequence). DNA of the CDR3: TGTGCCAGTAATTCCGGGGTCTACAATGAGCAGTTCTTC. Protein product: CASNSGVYNEQFF.

This rearrangement joins TRBV4-1 to TRBJ2-3, with D unclear. The V end lost 0 bases, the J end lost 4 bases, and 8 bases lay between the germline ends. Germline CDR1 and CDR2: MGHRA and YSYEKL. The CDR3 contains 14 residues. In DNA form, the CDR3 reads TGCGCCAGCAGCCAAGATCCCTCCTCAGATACGCAGTATTTT. Protein sequence: CASSQDPSSDTQYF.

This clonotype was observed a few times. This chain connects TRBV5-1 to TRBJ1-1; D remains ambiguous. The CDR3 totals 12 residues. Trimming shortened V by 4 bases and J by 6 bases, and 10 bases separated the two germline ends. Germline CDR1 is SGHRS and CDR2 is YFSETQ. The CDR3: CASSEPPSEAFF. In nucleotides, the CDR3 is TGCGCCAGCAGCGAACCACCCTCTGAAGCTTTCTTT.

This clonotype was recorded a few times. The gene calls are TRBV12-5 and TRBJ2-6, with D hard to call. The germline V gene encodes CDR1 LGHNT and CDR2 FRNRAP. The V and J ends lost 7 bases and 0 bases respectively, with 19 bases between them. The CDR3 consists of 18 residues. This chain's CDR3 is CASAPSAGVDSGANVLTF. In DNA form, the CDR3 reads TGTGCTAGTGCCCCGTCGGCAGGAGTAGACTCTGGGGCCAACGTCCTGACTTTC.

This clonotype has more than one count but fewer than ten. The V gene is TRBV6-1, the J gene TRBJ2-1, with a possible D match to TRBD2 (6 bases). Trimming left V 7 bases short and J 8 bases short, with 21 bases between. Germline V CDR1 and CDR2: MNHNS, SASEGT. The CDR3 consists of 15 residues. The CDR3: CASNSGSLGRDEQFF. The CDR3 DNA sequence: TGTGCCAGCAACTCCGGGAGTCTCGGGCGCGATGAGCAGTTCTTC.